This T cell receptor (beta chain) was recovered during a study of T cell repertoires in cytomegalovirus infection. Remarks on this clonotype: Antigen specificity is unknown.

The study's findings and limits: The ex vivo response showed dominance by HLA-C-restricted CMV-specific TCR beta clonotypes.

TCRdb itself ran the reads through MiXCR, one entry per CDR3 protein. The profile shows roughly 730,000 distinct CDR3 sequences, around a third of them singletons. Germline CDR1 and CDR2: LGHNA and YNFKEQ. The germline V and J ends were trimmed by 0 bases and 8 bases, with 16 bases remaining between them. There are 15 residues in the CDR3. The starting material was cultured PBMCs, obtained from culture after CMV antigen stimulation. The receptor was isolated from a human donor in good health (CMV status not recorded). Some clones in this sample may be carry-over from other donors' samples. The J gene is TRBJ1-2, the V gene TRBV4-2; D is perhaps TRBD1 (5 bases). The DNA for the CDR3 is TGTGCCAGCAGCCAAGAATGGGACGGAAGCAGGGGCTACACCTTC. Translating it yields CASSQEWDGSRGYTF.